The T cell receptor beta chain described here comes from a study of T-cell reconstitution after alpha-beta-depleted transplantation in children. This clonotype turned up a few times. Its cognate antigen is unknown. Findings and caveats of the study: When one year had passed after transplant, most T-cell counts and diversity came from newly produced T cells. In some patients, recipient T cells and intrathymic progenitors surviving conditioning explained high day-60 diversity. Expanded clones from the graft, numbering several hundred, reportedly supplied alpha-beta T cells about two months after transplant.

The TCRbeta library incorporated unique molecular identifiers. TCRdb re-derived calls from the PCR reads in MiXCR, one entry per CDR3 protein. The sample shows 440,000 or so distinct CDR3 sequences, around two fifths of them seen only once. The ends were cut back, 0 bases at V and 2 bases at J, with 12 bases in the middle. Germline assignment: CDR1 SGHTA and CDR2 FQGNSA. The CDR3 has 16 amino acids. Here the sequenced sample was PBMCs, taken before TCRalphabeta/CD19-depleted stem cell transplant. The V call is TRBV7-2, the J call TRBJ2-3; tentatively, D is TRBD2 (5 bases). This clonotype originated in a girl aged 2 to 9 with aplastic anemia, due to receive a stem cell transplant. In DNA form, the CDR3 reads TGTGCCAGCAGCTTAGCGGAAGCGGCCCACACAGATACGCAGTATTTT. Protein product: CASSLAEAAHTDTQYF.